One sample yielded the 19 T cell receptor beta chains listed below, sequenced in a study of T-cell memory formation after mild COVID-19. MiXCR, run by TCRdb on the 5' RACE reads, gives a single entry per CDR3 protein. The sample holds about 500,000 distinct CDR3 sequences, 20% seen once. The source material was PBMCs or a T cell subset sorted from them (not recorded which). These receptors all come from an adult woman who had mild COVID-19 (a few samples of this study predate the infection). Cell type and time point are not known.

This clonotype has only a few counts. The V gene is TRBV9, the J gene TRBJ2-3, with D unclear. The CDR3 consists of 12 residues. Germline CDR1 and CDR2: SGDLS and YYNGEE. V gave up 3 bases and J gave up 5 bases, with 7 bases separating them. DNA for the CDR3: TGTGCCAGCAGCGGCCGACTAGATACGCAGTATTTT. Protein: CASSGRLDTQYF.

The rearrangement joins TRBV9 to TRBJ2-7; D is unclear. The CDR3 sequence is 15 residues long. CDR1 SGDLS and CDR2 YYNGEE come from the germline V gene. V dropped 0 bases and J dropped 0 bases, with 10 bases sitting between them. The CDR3: CASSVGSLNSYEQYF. The CDR3 DNA is TGTGCCAGCAGCGTAGGAAGCCTAAACTCCTACGAGCAGTACTTC.

The chain couples TRBV12-3 or TRBV12-4 to TRBJ1-2, with D unresolved. This CDR3 has 13 residues. The ends were cut back, 0 bases at V and 3 bases at J, with 5 bases in the middle. The CDR3 spells CASSLAVHYGYTF. For the CDR3, the DNA is TGTGCCAGCAGTTTAGCCGTACACTATGGCTACACCTTC.

This chain joins TRBV5-1 and TRBJ2-6; 7 bases are shared with TRBD1. The CDR3 extends over 17 amino acids. V dropped 4 bases and J dropped 0; count of bases not matched to a gene: 7. CDR1 is SGHRS and CDR2 is YFSETQ in the germline V gene. CDR3 nucleotides: TGCGCCAGCAGCACCGGACAGGTTCCCTCTGGGGCCAACGTCCTGACTTTC. Amino acids: CASSTGQVPSGANVLTF. Supplemented by reference TRBV5-1 and TRBJ2-6, the full variable domain reads KAGVTQTPRYLIKTRGQQVTLSCSPISGHRSVSWYQQTPGQGLQFLFEYFSETQRNKGNFPGRFSGRQFSNSRSEMNVSTLELGDSALYLCASSTGQVPSGANVLTFGAGSRLTVL.

The rearrangement uses TRBV7-9 and TRBJ1-5; D possibly corresponds to TRBD1 (6 bases). The CDR3 covers 18 residues. CDR1 is SEHNR, CDR2 FQNEAQ, per germline (reference sequence). V was clipped by 0 bases and J by 2 bases, with 17 bases between them. DNA of the CDR3: TGTGCCAGCAGCTTAGCGGTTGGACAGTCTTCGGGCAATCAGCCCCAGCATTTT. Translating it yields CASSLAVGQSSGNQPQHF.

This clonotype has ten or more counts. Written as DNA, the CDR3 is TGTGCCAGTAGTATAGTGGCCGCCCCGGCAGATACGCAGTATTTT. This codes for CASSIVAAPADTQYF. This chain joins TRBV19 and TRBJ2-3; the D is unclear. Germline CDR1 LNHDA, CDR2 SQIVND (reference sequence). Trimming removed 1 base at V and 4 bases at J, with 12 bases between. The CDR3 sequence is 15 residues long.

The sample holds many counts of this clonotype. J is TRBJ2-2 and V is TRBV7-9; D is perhaps TRBD1 or TRBD2 (5 bases each). The length of the CDR3 is 14 residues. V was clipped by 0 bases and J by 4 bases, with 6 bases between them. Germline values: CDR1 SEHNR, CDR2 FQNEAQ (reference sequence). Written as DNA, the CDR3 is TGTGCCAGCAGCTTAGCAGGGACCACCGGGGAGCTGTTTTTT. The encoded protein is CASSLAGTTGELFF.

The chain recombines TRBV7-9 with TRBJ2-7, with TRBD1 identical over 12 bases. V lost 4 bases, J lost 0 bases, and 1 base stayed unmatched. The germline V gene encodes CDR1 SEHNR and CDR2 FQNEAQ (reference sequence). This CDR3 has 15 amino acids. The DNA of the CDR3 is TGTGCCAGCAGCTCGGGACAGGGGGCCTCCTACGAGCAGTACTTC. Translation gives CASSSGQGASYEQYF.

This chain connects TRBV5-1 to TRBJ2-7, with 8 bases lining up with TRBD2. After removal of 3 bases from V and 2 bases from J, the junction contained 4 bases not matched to a gene. CDR1 is SGHRS, CDR2 YFSETQ, per germline. The CDR3 sequence is 14 residues long. The CDR3 bases are TGCGCCAGCAGCTCGTCCGGGGGGGCCTACGAGCAGTACTTC. Translating gives CASSSSGGAYEQYF.

The chain combines TRBV7-6 with TRBJ2-5, with D unclear. This CDR3 spans 14 amino acids. Trimming removed 5 bases from V and 2 bases from J, with 12 bases in between. Germline assignment: CDR1 SGHVS and CDR2 FNYEAQ. This CDR3 reads CASSRWPFQETQYF. Written as DNA, the CDR3 is TGTGCCAGCAGCCGGTGGCCCTTTCAAGAGACCCAGTACTTC.

This clonotype turned up a few times. This chain links TRBV6-5 with TRBJ2-1, with 8 bases matching TRBD2. In germline, CDR1 is MNHEY, CDR2 SVGAGI. Germline trimming cut 0 bases from V and 5 bases from J; bases unmatched to any gene: 9. The CDR3 covers 17 residues. In DNA, the CDR3 is TGTGCCAGCAGTTACTCGGGGTGGGGACTAGGGCACAATGAGCAGTTCTTC. It codes for CASSYSGWGLGHNEQFF.

V and J are TRBV4-1 and TRBJ2-5; 11 nucleotides align to TRBD2. Unmatched junction bases numbered 5, after V lost 3 bases and J lost 2 bases. The CDR3 runs 16 residues. The germline CDR1 and CDR2 sequences are MGHRA and YSYEKL. This CDR3 is CASSQPTSGGQETQYF. CDR3 coding DNA: TGCGCCAGCAGCCAGCCTACTAGCGGGGGTCAAGAGACCCAGTACTTC.

Turning to this clonotype: With a much larger clone just one base away, this may be a read error. The chain uses TRBV10-3 and TRBJ2-7; 9 nucleotides match TRBD1. The CDR3 length is 13 residues. V lost 6 bases and J lost 3; bases outside the gene matches: 3. CDR1 ENHRY and CDR2 SYGVKD come from the germline V gene. The DNA of the CDR3 is TGTGCCATCAGCCCGGGACAGGGCTACGAGCAGTACTTC. Residues: CAISPGQGYEQYF.

This clonotype was seen repeatedly, ten times or more. V is TRBV20-1 and J is TRBJ2-1, with 10 bases matching TRBD2. Trimming removed 3 bases from V and 4 bases from J; junction bases left unmatched: 3. The CDR3 is 14 residues long. Germline V CDR1 and CDR2: DFQATT, SNEGSKA (reference sequence). CDR3 region: CSASWTSGYNEQFF. The CDR3 bases are TGCAGTGCTAGTTGGACTAGCGGTTACAATGAGCAGTTCTTC.

This chain uses TRBV4-2 with TRBJ2-5, with a weak D call TRBD2 (5 bases). The length of the CDR3 is 15 residues. Looked up from germline, CDR1 is LGHNA and CDR2 is YNFKEQ. The V and J ends lost 0 bases and 4 bases respectively, with 12 bases between them. The CDR3 DNA follows: TGTGCCAGCAGCCAAGATATCGGGGTGGGAGAGACCCAGTACTTC. Translated, it gives CASSQDIGVGETQYF.

The gene calls are TRBV7-8 and TRBJ1-1; 7 bases agree with TRBD1. CDR3 length: 13 amino acids. J was trimmed by 1 base and V by 10 bases; bases with no gene match: 6. Germline CDR1 and CDR2: SGHVS and FQNEAQ. The CDR3 DNA reads TGTGCCACCGCGGGACAGCCGAACACTGAAGCTTTCTTT. Translated, it gives CATAGQPNTEAFF.

This chain joins TRBV6-2 or TRBV6-3 and TRBJ2-3, with D unclear. Trimming took 2 bases from V and 4 from J, leaving 10 bases between them. Germline V gene lookup returns CDR1 MNHEY and CDR2 SVGEGT. The CDR3 covers 14 residues. CDR3 amino acids: CASSYPYEADTQYF. The CDR3 DNA reads as TGTGCCAGCAGTTACCCTTACGAGGCAGATACGCAGTATTTT.

This clonotype was seen only a few times. This chain links TRBV24-1 with TRBJ2-3, with D perhaps matching TRBD2 (6 bases). Germline values: CDR1 KGHDR, CDR2 SFDVKD. V was cut by 2 bases and J by 2 bases, with 13 bases left in between. The CDR3 length is 16 residues. The CDR3 loop reads CATSDSGRGDTDTQYF. Here the CDR3 DNA reads TGTGCCACCAGTGATTCGGGGCGGGGCGACACAGATACGCAGTATTTT.

The genes are TRBV7-2 and TRBJ2-7; TRBD2 matches at 14 bases. With V trimmed by 3 bases and J by 6 bases, 1 base remained unmatched. The CDR3 length is 14 residues. Germline V gene sequence: CDR1 SGHTA, CDR2 FQGNSA. CDR3 in DNA: TGTGCCAGCAGCTTCGGACTAGCGGGAGGCGAGCAGTACTTC. Translated, it gives CASSFGLAGGEQYF.